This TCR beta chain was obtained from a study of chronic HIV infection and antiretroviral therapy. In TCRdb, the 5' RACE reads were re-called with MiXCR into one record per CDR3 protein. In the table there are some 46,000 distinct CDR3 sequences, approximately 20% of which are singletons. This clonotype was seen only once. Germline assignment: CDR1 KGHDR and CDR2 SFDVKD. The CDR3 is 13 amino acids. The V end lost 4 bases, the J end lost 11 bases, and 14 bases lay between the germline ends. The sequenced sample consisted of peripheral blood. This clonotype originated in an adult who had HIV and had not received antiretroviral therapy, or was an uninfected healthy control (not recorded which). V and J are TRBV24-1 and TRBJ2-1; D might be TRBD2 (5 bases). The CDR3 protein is CATSDPLVNQQFF. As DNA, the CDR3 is TGTGCCACCAGTGACCCACTAGTGAATCAGCAGTTCTTC.